A single sample gave rise to the 17 T cell receptor beta chains below, sequenced in a study of blood T cell repertoires in COVID-19. Produced via immunoSEQ multiplex PCR; TCRdb's table is partial and in-frame only. The table lists roughly 80,000 clones, around 80% of them singletons, with roughly 30% in the top ten. The sample consisted of peripheral blood. Receptors originate from a woman of 80 years or more with acute or convalescent COVID-19.

V is TRBV5-1 and J is TRBJ2-2, with TRBD2 matching 14 bases. This CDR3 contains 17 residues. CDR1 SGHRS and CDR2 YFSETQ come from the germline V gene. Germline trimming cut 3 bases from V and 0 bases from J; bases unmatched to any gene: 1. The CDR3 here is CASSWTSGRTNTGELFF. DNA of the CDR3: TGCGCCAGCAGCTGGACTAGCGGGAGGACGAACACCGGGGAGCTGTTTTTT.

The chain recombines TRBV1 with TRBJ2-7; TRBD1, the table's D call, lacks a check against the DNA. TRBV1 is a known pseudogene. The CDR3 totals 16 residues. The CDR3 here is CTSSQKKEQGSLEQYF. CDR3 nucleotides: TGCACCAGCAGCCAAAAGAAGGAACAGGGGAGCCTCGAGCAGTACTTC.

A few counts support this clone. This chain's CDR3 is CASSQATGTGFGYGYTF. The CDR3 nucleotides read TGTGCCAGCAGCCAAGCTACCGGGACAGGGTTCGGCTATGGCTACACCTTC. This chain uses TRBV4-2 with TRBJ1-2, with 9 bases aligning to TRBD1. The J segment lost 4 bases and the V segment lost 1 base, leaving 10 bases of the junction unmatched. CDR3 length: 17 amino acids. Germline V gives CDR1 LGHNA, CDR2 YNFKEQ.

The genes are TRBV24-1 and TRBJ2-3; TRBD1 matches 7 bases. Germline CDR1 KGHDR, CDR2 SFDVKD. V shed 5 bases, J shed 2 bases, and the junction held 6 bases outside the gene matches. This CDR3 has 15 residues. The CDR3: CATSVWTGSTDTQYF. In DNA, the CDR3 is TGTGCCACCAGTGTTTGGACAGGCTCCACAGATACGCAGTATTTT.

The gene calls are TRBV19 and TRBJ2-7, with TRBD1 identical over 7 bases. In germline, CDR1 is LNHDA, CDR2 SQIVND (reference sequence). V lost 5 bases and J lost 0; bases outside the gene matches: 4. The CDR3 runs 14 residues. This chain's CDR3 is CASSSPGGSYEQYF. In DNA form, the CDR3 reads TGTGCCAGTAGTTCCCCAGGGGGCTCCTACGAGCAGTACTTC.

The rearrangement joins TRBV11-2 to TRBJ2-1; TRBD2 aligns across 11 bases. Germline CDR1 reads SGHAT; CDR2 reads FQNNGV. J gave up 3 bases and V 5 bases, and 3 bases lay outside the gene matches. This CDR3 has 15 residues. The DNA for the CDR3 is TGTGCCAGCAGCGTAGGGACTAGCGGCTACAATGAGCAGTTCTTC. It codes for CASSVGTSGYNEQFF.

The CDR3 loop reads CSVVAGGYGYTF. CDR3 sequence (DNA): TGCAGCGTTGTAGCAGGAGGTTATGGCTACACCTTC. V and J are TRBV29-1 and TRBJ1-2; D ambiguous. V was shortened by 4 bases and J by 5 bases, with 11 bases between the two germline ends. Looked up from germline, CDR1 is SQVTM and CDR2 is ANQGSEA. The CDR3 has 12 amino acids. The entire variable domain, with the rest obtained from reference TRBV29-1 and TRBJ1-2, is as follows: SAVISQKPSRDICQRGTSLTIQCQVDSQVTMMFWYRQQPGQSLTLIATANQGSEATYESGFVIDKFPISRPNLTFSTLTVSNMSPEDSSIYLCSVVAGGYGYTFGSGTRLTVV.

V is TRBV28 and J is TRBJ2-5, with 14 bases lining up with TRBD2. V shed 5 bases and J 7 bases; nucleotides not matched to a gene: 6. The germline CDR1 and CDR2 sequences are MDHEN and SYDVKM. CDR3 size: 15 residues. CDR3 DNA: TGTGCCAGCAGTCCCCCGACTAGCGGGGGGGGGACCCAGTACTTC. Protein product: CASSPPTSGGGTQYF.

V and J are TRBV7-9 and TRBJ2-2; 14 bases align to TRBD2. J lost 6 bases, V lost 3 bases, and 3 bases had no gene match. The CDR3 sequence is 16 residues long. Germline V gene lookup returns CDR1 SEHNR and CDR2 FQNEAQ (reference sequence). CDR3 protein: CASSFGTSGRAGELFF. CDR3 DNA sequence: TGTGCCAGCAGCTTTGGGACTAGCGGGAGAGCCGGGGAGCTGTTTTTT. The entire variable domain, with the rest obtained from reference TRBV7-9 and TRBJ2-2, is as follows: DTGVSQNPRHKITKRGQNVTFRCDPISEHNRLYWYRQTLGQGPEFLTYFQNEAQLEKSRLLSDRFSAERPKGSFSTLEIQRTEQGDSAMYLCASSFGTSGRAGELFFGEGSRLTVL.

The genes are TRBV9 and TRBJ2-5, with 8 bases fitting TRBD1. Germline trimming cut 7 bases from V and 2 bases from J; bases unmatched to any gene: 10. The germline CDR1 and CDR2 sequences are SGDLS and YYNGEE. CDR3 length: 15 amino acids. The CDR3 DNA is TGTGCCAGCGGGAACGGACAGGGAAGTCAAGAGACCCAGTACTTC. Its protein product is CASGNGQGSQETQYF.

This clone was observed a single time. V and J are TRBV13 and TRBJ2-7; D may be TRBD2 (6 bases). CDR1 is PRHDT and CDR2 is FYEKMQ in the germline V gene (reference sequence). The CDR3 covers 14 residues. Trimming removed 3 bases from V and 4 bases from J, with 13 bases in between. The CDR3 region is CASSFDGRGYEQYF. Written as DNA, the CDR3 is TGTGCCAGCAGCTTTGACGGGAGAGGTTACGAGCAGTACTTC.

This chain links TRBV3-1 (or the pseudogene TRBV3-2) with TRBJ2-5; a weak D match, TRBD1 (6 bases). CDR1 and CDR2 (germline): LGHDT, YNNKEL (reference sequence). V was pared by 4 bases and J by 4 bases, with 19 bases between. The CDR3 loop spans 16 amino acids. The CDR3, as DNA: TGTGCCAGCAGCCGCCACAGGGTAACTAGGGGAGAGACCCAGTACTTC. Its protein product is CASSRHRVTRGETQYF.

This clone was seen a single time. The rearrangement links TRBV5-1 to TRBJ2-7, with D tentatively TRBD1 (6 bases). The V end was cut by 0 bases, the J end by 3 bases, with 10 bases between. CDR3 length equals 14 residues. Germline CDR1 and CDR2: SGHRS and YFSETQ. DNA of the CDR3: TGCGCCAGCAGCTTGGAGTGGACAGACTACGAGCAGTACTTC. It yields the protein CASSLEWTDYEQYF.

The chain joins TRBV29-1 to TRBJ1-1; 7 bases fit TRBD1. Germline trimming cut 6 bases from V and 3 bases from J; bases unmatched to any gene: 7. Germline-derived CDR1 and CDR2 are SQVTM and ANQGSEA. CDR3 length: 13 amino acids. DNA of the CDR3: TGCAGCGTCAGCGCCCAGGGGGACACTGAAGCTTTCTTT. Its translation: CSVSAQGDTEAFF.

V usage is TRBV3-1 (or the pseudogene TRBV3-2) and J usage is TRBJ2-7, with TRBD2 identical over 8 bases. Per germline, CDR1 LGHDT and CDR2 YNNKEL (reference sequence). V trimming: 0 bases; J trimming: 3 bases; junction bases outside the gene matches: 10. The CDR3 is 17 amino acids. The CDR3, as DNA: TGTGCCAGCAGCCAAGATGGGGGGCGGGAGGCCCTCTACGAGCAGTACTTC. Translating it yields CASSQDGGREALYEQYF.

This chain joins TRBV18 and TRBJ1-6, with D perhaps matching TRBD1 (5 bases). Germline V lookup: CDR1 KGHSH, CDR2 LQKENI. This CDR3 contains 13 residues. Trimming shortened V by 6 bases and J by 10 bases, and 13 bases separated the two germline ends. CDR3 bases: TGTGCCAGCTCGGGACTCCCTGGGTCACCCCTCCACTTT. Amino acids: CASSGLPGSPLHF. The variable domain in full, completed from reference TRBV18 and TRBJ1-6, reads NAGVMQNPRHLVRRRGQEARLRCSPMKGHSHVYWYRQLPEEGLKFMVYLQKENIIDESGMPKERFSAEFPKEGPSILRIQQVVRGDSAAYFCASSGLPGSPLHFGNGTRLTVT.

The rearrangement links TRBV5-4 to TRBJ2-7, with TRBD1 matching 9 bases. Germline CDR1 is SGHNT and CDR2 is YYREEE (reference sequence). CDR3 size: 15 residues. The junction had 6 bases not matched to a gene; V was cut back by 3 bases and J by 2 bases. The CDR3 here is CASSSGDRDTYEQYF. The CDR3 DNA reads as TGTGCCAGCAGCTCCGGGGACAGGGACACCTACGAGCAGTACTTC.